The clone carrying this TCR beta chain was counted many times. What it binds is unknown. This CDR3 is 11 amino acids long. This entry is derived from a study of early T cells in non-severe SARS-CoV-2 infection. Study as a whole: RNA in bulk from unsorted whole blood was sequenced, and chains were unpaired.

Study observations and caveats: Missing private and CD4 specificities, VDJdb matching favored anti-spike CD8 responses.

Researchers tagged individual cDNA molecules with unique molecular identifiers. TCRdb independently ran MiXCR on the 5' RACE reads; one entry per CDR3 protein. This sample has approximately 65,000 distinct CDR3 sequences, with over 9% found just once. The chain employs TRBV21-1 and TRBJ2-3. TRBV21-1 is marked as a pseudogene. The specimen sequenced was whole blood. The receptor was isolated from an adult who was a healthcare worker with PCR-confirmed SARS-CoV-2 infection or an uninfected control (not recorded which). CDR3 sequence: CASRSGDTQYF. CDR3 in DNA: TGTGCCAGCAGATCGGGGGATACGCAGTATTTT.